The 21 T cell receptor beta chains below were found in one sample sequenced in a study of blood T cell repertoires in COVID-19. Generated by immunoSEQ multiplex PCR, the TCRdb table keeps only in-frame clones and is missing some. The sample contains roughly 260,000 clones, 80% to 90% of which appear only once. The sample consisted of PBMCs or T cells enriched from blood (not recorded which). These receptors were collected from a woman between 45 and 65 years old who had recovered from COVID-19.

The gene calls are TRBV28 and TRBJ2-2; 8 nucleotides agree with TRBD2. The V and J ends lost 5 bases and 6 bases, in that order; junction bases with no gene match: 11. The CDR3 runs 16 residues. CDR1 and CDR2 from the germline V gene are MDHEN and SYDVKM. The CDR3 DNA follows: TGTGCCAGCAGTCCCGGGACTAGTATTCTGCCCGGGGAGCTGTTTTTT. Translation gives CASSPGTSILPGELFF.

The rearrangement links TRBV5-1 to TRBJ2-1, with 9 bases aligning to TRBD2. V dropped 4 bases and J dropped 7; count of bases not matched to a gene: 18. CDR3 size: 18 residues. Germline CDR1 reads SGHRS; CDR2 reads YFSETQ. For the CDR3, the DNA is TGCGCCAGCAGCCGCGATCCGGGACTAGCAAGTCGTAGGAATGAGCAGTTCTTC. Translated: CASSRDPGLASRRNEQFF.

The chain has TRBV18 and TRBJ2-3, with TRBD2 as a possible D gene (6 bases). The CDR3 has 15 amino acids. Trimming left V 0 bases short and J 8 bases short, with 15 bases between. CDR1 is KGHSH, CDR2 LQKENI, per germline. For the CDR3, the DNA is TGTGCCAGCTCACCACCGTCCGGGAGCAAGGCTACGCAGTATTTT. Translating it yields CASSPPSGSKATQYF. The whole variable domain, remainder taken from reference TRBV18 and TRBJ2-3, is NAGVMQNPRHLVRRRGQEARLRCSPMKGHSHVYWYRQLPEEGLKFMVYLQKENIIDESGMPKERFSAEFPKEGPSILRIQQVVRGDSAAYFCASSPPSGSKATQYFGPGTRLTVL.

V gene TRBV28 combines with J gene TRBJ2-6, with 7 bases that match TRBD2. The V and J ends lost 7 bases and 0 bases, in that order; junction bases with no gene match: 3. The CDR3 runs to 15 residues. Germline CDR1 is MDHEN and CDR2 is SYDVKM. CDR3: CASMGGTSGANVLTF. The DNA for the CDR3 is TGTGCCAGCATGGGAGGGACCTCTGGGGCCAACGTCCTGACTTTC.

The chain carries TRBV7-9 and TRBJ2-7; D may be TRBD2 (5 bases). The CDR3 extends over 14 amino acids. Per germline, CDR1 SEHNR and CDR2 FQNEAQ (reference sequence). Between the trimmed V and J ends, which lost 7 bases and 6 bases, there was a span of 19 bases. CDR3 residues: CASKVDLPAGEQYF. DNA of the CDR3: TGTGCCAGCAAGGTGGACCTCCCTGCGGGCGAGCAGTACTTC.

The rearrangement uses TRBV19 and TRBJ1-4; the match to TRBD1 covers 9 bases. This CDR3 contains 13 residues. Germline loops: CDR1 LNHDA, CDR2 SQIVND (reference sequence). V shed 4 bases and J 8 bases; nucleotides not matched to a gene: 2. The CDR3 loop reads CASSTTGGEKLFF. DNA of the CDR3: TGTGCCAGTAGTACTACAGGGGGCGAAAAACTGTTTTTT.

The chain combines TRBV27 with TRBJ2-7, with a weak D call TRBD1 (5 bases). This CDR3 is 17 amino acids long. Trimming pared 2 bases from V and 2 bases from J, leaving 19 bases between. Germline assignment: CDR1 MNHEY and CDR2 SMNVEV (reference sequence). CDR3 bases: TGTGCCAGCAGTTTAGCCATCAGCCTGACAGTTCCCTACGAGCAGTACTTC. It specifies CASSLAISLTVPYEQYF.

The chain has TRBV11-2 and TRBJ1-1; 7 bases map to TRBD1. V lost 0 bases to trimming and J lost 4 bases; unmatched junction nucleotides: 8. CDR3 size: 16 residues. Germline V gives CDR1 SGHAT, CDR2 FQNNGV. The CDR3 region has the DNA TGTGCCAGCAGCTTAGAGGGACAGCAATACTTCACTGAAGCTTTCTTT. This gives the protein CASSLEGQQYFTEAFF.

The chain carries TRBV27 and TRBJ2-7, with D perhaps TRBD1 (5 bases). Germline V CDR1 and CDR2: MNHEY, SMNVEV (reference sequence). Trimming removed 8 bases from V and 4 bases from J, with 15 bases in between. This CDR3 spans 13 amino acids. CDR3 region: CASGRGRAYEQYF. In DNA, the CDR3 is TGTGCCAGCGGAAGGGGCAGGGCTTACGAGCAGTACTTC.

The chain combines TRBV28 with TRBJ1-1; weak D call: TRBD1 (5 bases). Per the germline V gene, CDR1 is MDHEN and CDR2 is SYDVKM. CDR3 size: 15 residues. Trimming removed 3 bases at V and 10 bases at J, with 21 bases between. The CDR3 loop reads CASSLLPSPGPGAFF. The CDR3 bases are TGTGCCAGCAGTTTGCTCCCATCCCCAGGGCCGGGAGCTTTCTTT.

The chain is built from TRBV5-1 and TRBJ1-1; D unclear. The CDR3 consists of 13 residues. Trimming removed 4 bases at V and 0 bases at J, with 7 bases between. The germline gives CDR1 SGHRS, CDR2 YFSETQ. The CDR3 is CASSTEMNTEAFF. CDR3 DNA sequence: TGCGCCAGCAGCACAGAAATGAACACTGAAGCTTTCTTT.

The chain couples TRBV6-5 to TRBJ2-3; 11 bases agree with TRBD2. Germline V gene data show CDR1 as MNHEY and CDR2 as SVGAGI. The ends lost 8 bases at V and 7 bases at J; junction bases unmatched: 8. The CDR3 is 14 residues long. The CDR3 sequence: CASRPGLAAHTQYF. CDR3 DNA: TGTGCCAGCCGGCCGGGACTAGCGGCTCATACGCAGTATTTT.

The chain combines TRBV25-1 with TRBJ1-1, with D perhaps TRBD1 (6 bases). The CDR3 has 14 residues. The germline V and J ends were trimmed by 2 bases and 6 bases, with 13 bases remaining between them. CDR1 and CDR2 from the germline V gene are MGHDK and SYGVNS. CDR3 in DNA: TGTGCCAGCAGTGAAAGTGGGGGCAGTCCTGAAGCTTTCTTT. The encoded protein is CASSESGGSPEAFF.

The gene calls are TRBV2 and TRBJ1-2, with a tentative D call TRBD1 (5 bases). The length of the CDR3 is 13 residues. The V end lost 1 base, the J end lost 4 bases, and 7 bases lay between the germline ends. CDR1 SNHLY and CDR2 FYNNEI come from the germline V gene. The CDR3 DNA reads TGTGCCAGCAGTGAAGTAGGGGTCTATGGCTACACCTTC. This gives the protein CASSEVGVYGYTF. Full variable domain (rest looked up from reference TRBV2 and TRBJ1-2): EPEVTQTPSHQVTQMGQEVILRCVPISNHLYFYWYRQILGQKVEFLVSFYNNEISEKSEIFDDQFSVERPDGSNFTLKIRSTKLEDSAMYFCASSEVGVYGYTFGSGTRLTVV.

This clone was seen only a few times. The chain recombines TRBV5-1 with TRBJ1-3, with a weak D call TRBD1 (5 bases). Deletions cut 4 bases from V and 0 bases from J, with 11 bases between. The germline V gene encodes CDR1 SGHRS and CDR2 YFSETQ. The CDR3 consists of 15 residues. For the CDR3, the DNA is TGCGCCAGCAGCGTTACAGGAAACTCTGGAAACACCATATATTTT. Its protein is CASSVTGNSGNTIYF.

This clone was seen only a few times. V and J are TRBV28 and TRBJ1-2; no definite D call. The CDR3 sequence is 12 residues long. Germline values: CDR1 MDHEN, CDR2 SYDVKM. Trimming pared 6 bases from V and 8 bases from J, leaving 13 bases between. The CDR3, as DNA: TGTGCCAGCAGACGTAACTCGGGAGGCTACACCTTC. Encoded protein: CASRRNSGGYTF.

The chain recombines TRBV5-6 with TRBJ2-4; D not resolved. Germline V gene sequence: CDR1 SGHDT, CDR2 YYEEEE. CDR3 length equals 17 residues. V dropped 0 bases and J dropped 0 bases, with 13 bases sitting between them. In DNA, the CDR3 is TGTGCCAGCAGCTTGGAATTTAGCTACCTAGCCAAAAACATTCAGTACTTC. It translates to CASSLEFSYLAKNIQYF.

This clone was seen a single time. This rearrangement joins TRBV12-3 or TRBV12-4 to TRBJ2-1, with D unclear. This CDR3 has 13 residues. Trimming left V 5 bases short and J 5 bases short, with 10 bases between. The CDR3 region is CASSPYFDNEQFF. The CDR3 DNA sequence: TGTGCCAGCAGTCCGTACTTCGACAATGAGCAGTTCTTC.

V and J are TRBV11-2 and TRBJ2-7; D unclear. The V gene's germline CDR1 is SGHAT and CDR2 FQNNGV. The CDR3 loop spans 11 amino acids. Trimming took off 4 bases at V and 7 bases at J, with 8 bases between the two ends. CDR3 amino acids: CASSWRREQYF. The CDR3 DNA reads TGTGCCAGCAGCTGGAGACGGGAGCAGTACTTC.

This clone occurred a few times. The chain is built from TRBV9 and TRBJ1-1; D unresolved. Germline V gene sequence: CDR1 SGDLS, CDR2 YYNGEE. The CDR3 loop spans 14 amino acids. Trimming cost V 3 bases and J 1 base, with 10 bases left between them. The CDR3 loop is CASSGRRENTEAFF. The CDR3 DNA follows: TGTGCCAGCAGCGGGAGGAGAGAGAACACTGAAGCTTTCTTT.

This chain joins TRBV30 and TRBJ1-5; 7 nucleotides match TRBD1. This CDR3 has 13 amino acids. CDR1 is GTSNPN and CDR2 is SVGIG in the germline V gene (reference sequence). The V segment lost 2 bases and the J segment 6 bases; nucleotides outside the gene matches: 4. The CDR3 loop reads CAWSMAGGQPQHF. The CDR3 nucleotides read TGTGCCTGGAGTATGGCAGGGGGTCAGCCCCAGCATTTT.